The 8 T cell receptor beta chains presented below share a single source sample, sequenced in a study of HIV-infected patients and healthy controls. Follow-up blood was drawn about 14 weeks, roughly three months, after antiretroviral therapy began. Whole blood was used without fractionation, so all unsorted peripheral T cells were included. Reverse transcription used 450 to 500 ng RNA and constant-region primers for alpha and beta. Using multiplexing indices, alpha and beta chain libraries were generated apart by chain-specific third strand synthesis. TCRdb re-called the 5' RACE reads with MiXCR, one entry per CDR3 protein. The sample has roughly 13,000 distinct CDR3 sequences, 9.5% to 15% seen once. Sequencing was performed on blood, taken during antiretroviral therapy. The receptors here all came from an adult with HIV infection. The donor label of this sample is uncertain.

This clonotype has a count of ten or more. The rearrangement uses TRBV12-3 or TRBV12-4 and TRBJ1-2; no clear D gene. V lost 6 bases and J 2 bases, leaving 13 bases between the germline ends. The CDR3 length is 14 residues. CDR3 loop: CASSRTPANYGYTF. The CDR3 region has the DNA TGTGCCAGCAGCCGGACTCCTGCGAACTATGGCTACACCTTC.

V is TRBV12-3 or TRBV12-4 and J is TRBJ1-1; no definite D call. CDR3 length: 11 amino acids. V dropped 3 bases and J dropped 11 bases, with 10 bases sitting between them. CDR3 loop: CASSFSGDAFF. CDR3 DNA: TGTGCCAGCAGTTTTAGTGGGGATGCTTTCTTT.

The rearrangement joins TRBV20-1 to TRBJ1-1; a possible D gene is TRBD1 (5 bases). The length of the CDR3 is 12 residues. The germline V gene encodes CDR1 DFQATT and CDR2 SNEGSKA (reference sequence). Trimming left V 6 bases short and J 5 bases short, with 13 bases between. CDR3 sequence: CSAPGRETEAFF. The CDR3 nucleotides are TGCAGTGCGCCGGGGCGTGAGACTGAAGCTTTCTTT.

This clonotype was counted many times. CDR3 sequence (DNA): TGTGCCAGCAGGGGCCAGGGGGCTGGTCAGCCCCAGCATTTT. As protein: CASRGQGAGQPQHF. The V and J genes are TRBV12-3 or TRBV12-4 and TRBJ1-5; TRBD1 agrees at 8 bases. The CDR3 consists of 14 residues. Trimming removed 6 bases from V and 6 bases from J; junction bases left unmatched: 7.

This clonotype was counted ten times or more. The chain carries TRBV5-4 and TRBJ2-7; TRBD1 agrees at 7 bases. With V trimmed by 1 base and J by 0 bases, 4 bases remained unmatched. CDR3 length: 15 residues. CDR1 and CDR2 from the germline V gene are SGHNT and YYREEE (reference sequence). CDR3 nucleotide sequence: TGTGCCAGCAGCTTGCGTGACAGGGACTCCTACGAGCAGTACTTC. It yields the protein CASSLRDRDSYEQYF. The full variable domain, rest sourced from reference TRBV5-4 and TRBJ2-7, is ETGVTQSPTHLIKTRGQQVTLRCSSQSGHNTVSWYQQALGQGPQFIFQYYREEENGRGNFPPRFSGLQFPNYSSELNVNALELDDSALYLCASSLRDRDSYEQYFGPGTRLTVT.

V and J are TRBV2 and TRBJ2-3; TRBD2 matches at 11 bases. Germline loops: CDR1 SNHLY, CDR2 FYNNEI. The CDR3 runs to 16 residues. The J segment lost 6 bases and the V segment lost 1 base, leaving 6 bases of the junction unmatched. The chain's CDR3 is CASSEEALAGVDTQYF. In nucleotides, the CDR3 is TGTGCCAGCAGTGAAGAGGCACTAGCGGGAGTCGATACGCAGTATTTT.

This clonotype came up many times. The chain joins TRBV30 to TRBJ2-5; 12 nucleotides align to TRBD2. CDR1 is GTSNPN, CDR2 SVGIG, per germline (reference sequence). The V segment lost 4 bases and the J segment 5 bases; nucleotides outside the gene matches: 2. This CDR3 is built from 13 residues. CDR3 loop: CAWTSGREETQYF. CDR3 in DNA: TGTGCCTGGACTAGCGGGAGGGAGGAGACCCAGTACTTC.

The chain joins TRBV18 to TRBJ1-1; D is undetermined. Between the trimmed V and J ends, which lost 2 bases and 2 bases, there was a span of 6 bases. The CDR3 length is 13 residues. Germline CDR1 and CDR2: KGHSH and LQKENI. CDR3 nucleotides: TGTGCCAGCTCACCAGGGTCAAACACTGAAGCTTTCTTT. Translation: CASSPGSNTEAFF. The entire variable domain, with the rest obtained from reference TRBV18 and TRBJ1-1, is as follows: NAGVMQNPRHLVRRRGQEARLRCSPMKGHSHVYWYRQLPEEGLKFMVYLQKENIIDESGMPKERFSAEFPKEGPSILRIQQVVRGDSAAYFCASSPGSNTEAFFGQGTRLTVV.